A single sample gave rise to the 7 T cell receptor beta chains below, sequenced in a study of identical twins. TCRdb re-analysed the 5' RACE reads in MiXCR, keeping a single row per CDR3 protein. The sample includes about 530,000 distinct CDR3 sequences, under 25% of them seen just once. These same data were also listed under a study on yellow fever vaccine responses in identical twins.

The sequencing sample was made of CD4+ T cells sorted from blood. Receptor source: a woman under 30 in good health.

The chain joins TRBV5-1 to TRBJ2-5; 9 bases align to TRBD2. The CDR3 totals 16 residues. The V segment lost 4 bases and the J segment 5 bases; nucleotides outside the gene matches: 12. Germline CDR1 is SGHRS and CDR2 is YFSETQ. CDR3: CASSRSSSGGQETQYF. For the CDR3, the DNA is TGCGCCAGCAGCCGGTCGAGTAGCGGGGGTCAGGAGACCCAGTACTTC.

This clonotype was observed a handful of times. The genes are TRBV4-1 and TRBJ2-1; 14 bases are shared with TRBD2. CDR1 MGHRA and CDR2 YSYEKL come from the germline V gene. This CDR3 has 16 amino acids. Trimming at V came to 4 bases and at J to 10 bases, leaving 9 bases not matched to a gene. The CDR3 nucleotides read TGCGCCAGCAGCCTCCTGACTAGCGGGGGGGCGGGGGAGCAGTTCTTC. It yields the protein CASSLLTSGGAGEQFF.

Written as DNA, the CDR3 is TGTGCCAGCAGCCCTTCTGCGGGCCTCCTTAGTGAAACCGGGGAGCTGTTTTTT. Residues: CASSPSAGLLSETGELFF. V is TRBV7-8 and J is TRBJ2-2; maybe TRBD2 (5 bases). CDR1 is SGHVS, CDR2 FQNEAQ, per germline. The CDR3 extends over 18 amino acids. V lost 5 bases, J lost 5 bases, and 24 bases lay in between.

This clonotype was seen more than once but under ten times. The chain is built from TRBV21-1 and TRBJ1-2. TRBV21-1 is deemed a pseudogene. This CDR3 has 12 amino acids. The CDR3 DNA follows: TGTGCCAGCAGCCCTCAGTACTATGGCTACACCTTC. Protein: CASSPQYYGYTF.

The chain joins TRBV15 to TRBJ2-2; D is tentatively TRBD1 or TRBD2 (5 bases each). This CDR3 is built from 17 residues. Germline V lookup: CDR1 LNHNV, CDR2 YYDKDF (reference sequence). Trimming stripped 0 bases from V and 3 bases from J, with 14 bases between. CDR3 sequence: CATSRDFGARDTGELFF. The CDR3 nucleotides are TGTGCCACCAGCAGAGATTTCGGGGCGAGAGACACCGGGGAGCTGTTTTTT.

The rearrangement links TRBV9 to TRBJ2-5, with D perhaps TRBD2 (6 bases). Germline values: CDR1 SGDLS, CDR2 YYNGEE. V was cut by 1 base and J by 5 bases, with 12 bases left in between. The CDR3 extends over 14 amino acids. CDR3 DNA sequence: TGTGCCAGCAGCGTATCTGGCAGCGGGGAGACCCAGTACTTC. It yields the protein CASSVSGSGETQYF.

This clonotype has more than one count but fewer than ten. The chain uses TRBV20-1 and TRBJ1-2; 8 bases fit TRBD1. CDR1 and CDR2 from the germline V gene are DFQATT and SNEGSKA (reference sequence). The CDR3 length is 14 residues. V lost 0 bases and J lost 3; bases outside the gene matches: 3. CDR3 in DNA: TGCAGTGCTAGAGATCCAGGGGGCGACTATGGCTACACCTTC. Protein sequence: CSARDPGGDYGYTF.